The clone carrying this T cell receptor beta chain turned up a few times. As yet, its antigen is unknown. Expressed TCRB transcripts were sequenced after all isolated RNA was converted to cDNA. Profiled with immunoSEQ multiplex PCR; TCRdb holds only in-frame clones, not every one. The sample has 250,000 to 300,000 clones; around 24% are singletons. The germline CDR1 and CDR2 sequences are SEHNR and FQNEAQ (reference sequence). CDR3 length: 12 residues. V lost 5 bases and J lost 3, with 7 bases in between. This sample was included in a study of beta chain features in type 1 diabetes. Findings and limits, study-wide: All four CD4+ subsets from Type 1 diabetes patients carried moderately but significantly shorter TCRB CDR3s.

The V call is TRBV7-9, the J call TRBJ1-2, with D unclear. This TCR came from a woman in her twenties or thirties with type 1 diabetes. The specimen sequenced was naive CD4+ T cells from blood. The CDR3 reads CASSRGDYGYTF. CDR3 DNA sequence: TGTGCCAGCAGCCGCGGCGACTATGGCTACACCTTC. The full variable domain, its missing parts supplied by reference TRBV7-9 and TRBJ1-2, is DTGVSQNPRHKITKRGQNVTFRCDPISEHNRLYWYRQTLGQGPEFLTYFQNEAQLEKSRLLSDRFSAERPKGSFSTLEIQRTEQGDSAMYLCASSRGDYGYTFGSGTRLTVV.